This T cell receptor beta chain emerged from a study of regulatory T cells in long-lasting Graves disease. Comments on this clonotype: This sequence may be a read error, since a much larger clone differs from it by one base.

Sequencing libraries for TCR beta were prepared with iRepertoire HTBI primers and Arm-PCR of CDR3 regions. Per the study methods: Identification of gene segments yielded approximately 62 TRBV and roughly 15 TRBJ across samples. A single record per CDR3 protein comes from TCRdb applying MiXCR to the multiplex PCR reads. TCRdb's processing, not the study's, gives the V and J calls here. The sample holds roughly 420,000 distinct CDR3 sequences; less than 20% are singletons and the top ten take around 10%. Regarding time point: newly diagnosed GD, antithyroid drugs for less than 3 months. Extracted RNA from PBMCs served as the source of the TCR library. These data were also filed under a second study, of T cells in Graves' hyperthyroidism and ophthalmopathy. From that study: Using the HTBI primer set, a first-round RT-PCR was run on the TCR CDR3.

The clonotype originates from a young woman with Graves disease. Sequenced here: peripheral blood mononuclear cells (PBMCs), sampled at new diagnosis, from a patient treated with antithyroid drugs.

CDR3 in amino acids: CASSFSGGDEQFF. The CDR3, as DNA: TGTGCCAGCAGCTTCAGTGGGGGCGATGAGCAGTTCTTC. The chain joins TRBV7-9 to TRBJ2-1; tentative D call: TRBD1 (6 bases). Germline V CDR1 and CDR2: SEHNR, FQNEAQ (reference sequence). The CDR3 runs to 13 residues. V was pared by 3 bases and J by 8 bases, with 11 bases between.